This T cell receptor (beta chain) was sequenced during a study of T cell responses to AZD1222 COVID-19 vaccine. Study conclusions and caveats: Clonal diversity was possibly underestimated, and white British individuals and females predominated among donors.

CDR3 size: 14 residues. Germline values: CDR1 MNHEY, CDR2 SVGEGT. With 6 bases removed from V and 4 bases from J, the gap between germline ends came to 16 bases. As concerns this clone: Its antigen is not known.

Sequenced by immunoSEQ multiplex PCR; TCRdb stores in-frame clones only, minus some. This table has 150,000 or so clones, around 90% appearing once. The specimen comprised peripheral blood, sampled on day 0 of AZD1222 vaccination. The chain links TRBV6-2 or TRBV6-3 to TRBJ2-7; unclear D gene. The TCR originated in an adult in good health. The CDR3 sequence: CASSPIGVGYEQYF. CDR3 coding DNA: TGTGCCAGCAGCCCCATAGGAGTTGGTTACGAGCAGTACTTC.